The 27 T cell receptor beta chains given below trace back to one sample, sequenced in a study of metastatic and nonmetastatic thyroid tumors. All patients were treatment-naive before thyroid surgery. Using MiXCR, TCRdb reanalyzed the PCR reads. The sample lists 15,000 to 20,000 clones; 9.5% to 15% were seen once. The sample was blood. The receptor set was obtained from a female donor with papillary thyroid cancer or a benign thyroid nodule (not recorded which). Some clones in this sample may be carry-over from other donors' samples.

This clone was found many times. The chain joins TRBV20-1 to TRBJ1-5; D ambiguous. Deletions cut 7 bases from V and 0 bases from J, with 10 bases between. Germline V CDR1 and CDR2: DFQATT, SNEGSKA (reference sequence). The CDR3 runs 13 residues. CDR3 in DNA: TGCAGTGGGACCGGGGATAGCAATCAGCCCCAGCATTTT. It yields the protein CSGTGDSNQPQHF.

This clone was found many times. As DNA, the CDR3 is TGCGCCAGCAGCCAATTTAGACAGGGAACCTACGAGCAGTACTTC. Translating it yields CASSQFRQGTYEQYF. The V gene is TRBV5-1, the J gene TRBJ2-7; 7 nucleotides match TRBD1. J was trimmed by 2 bases and V by 4 bases; bases with no gene match: 9. Germline CDR1 and CDR2: SGHRS and YFSETQ. This CDR3 region has 15 residues.

Within the sample, this clone is medium-sized (0.01 to 0.1%). The chain is built from TRBV7-9 and TRBJ2-7, with D unclear. V lost 1 base and J 5 bases, leaving 6 bases between the germline ends. Germline V lookup: CDR1 SEHNR, CDR2 FQNEAQ (reference sequence). The CDR3 is 12 residues long. DNA for the CDR3: TGTGCCAGCAGCTTAGGAGATCACGAGCAGTACTTC. It specifies CASSLGDHEQYF.

The table lists this clone with many counts. This chain connects TRBV4-3 to TRBJ1-4, with D unresolved. Per germline, CDR1 LGHNA and CDR2 YSLEER. V lost 2 bases, J lost 8 bases, and 9 bases lay in between. CDR3 size: 13 residues. CDR3 DNA: TGCGCCAGCAGCCAACTCCTAGCCGAAAAACTGTTTTTT. Its protein product is CASSQLLAEKLFF.

This clone came up many times. The rearrangement links TRBV20-1 to TRBJ2-5; D may be TRBD2 (5 bases). The CDR3 covers 13 residues. Trimming stripped 7 bases from V and 3 bases from J, with 15 bases between. CDR1 DFQATT and CDR2 SNEGSKA come from the germline V gene (reference sequence). The CDR3 loop is CSVISDWEETQYF. The CDR3 DNA is TGCAGTGTTATCTCGGACTGGGAAGAGACCCAGTACTTC.

In this sample, this clone turned up many times. The rearrangement joins TRBV5-1 to TRBJ1-1; D possibly corresponds to TRBD1 (5 bases). This CDR3 is 14 amino acids long. The germline CDR1 and CDR2 sequences are SGHRS and YFSETQ. Deletions cut 3 bases from V and 3 bases from J, with 12 bases between. Here the CDR3 DNA reads TGCGCCAGCAGCTCTGCCGGGGCCTACACTGAAGCTTTCTTT. Translated: CASSSAGAYTEAFF.

Concerning this clone itself: Mismatch with germline at one junction end may stem from a read error. The chain has TRBV5-1 and TRBJ2-6; D is possibly TRBD2 (6 bases). Germline V gene lookup returns CDR1 SGHRS and CDR2 YFSETQ. This CDR3 has 18 amino acids. CDR3: CASSRDQGGGSGASVPTF. In nucleotides, the CDR3 is TGCGCCAGCAGCCGGGACCAGGGAGGAGGCTCTGGGGCCAGCGTCCCGACTTTC.

This clone was seen ten or more times. The chain links TRBV5-1 to TRBJ2-5; 8 nucleotides line up with TRBD1. The CDR3 sequence is 15 residues long. The V gene end was trimmed by 3 bases and the J gene end by 1 base; junction bases not matched to a gene: 5. From germline, CDR1 is SGHRS and CDR2 YFSETQ. CDR3 protein: CASSSTGASQETQYF. The CDR3 region has the DNA TGCGCCAGCAGCTCGACAGGGGCCTCCCAAGAGACCCAGTACTTC.

This clone was seen a handful of times. V usage is TRBV19 and J usage is TRBJ2-6, with 7 bases that match TRBD1. The CDR3 length is 14 residues. V gave up 6 bases and J gave up 2 bases; unmatched junction bases: 1. Germline values: CDR1 LNHDA, CDR2 SQIVND (reference sequence). The CDR3 spells CASRTGTGANVLTF. As DNA, the CDR3 is TGTGCCAGTAGGACAGGGACTGGGGCCAACGTCCTGACTTTC.

In this sample, this clone turned up many times. This chain uses TRBV10-3 with TRBJ2-3, with D unclear. CDR1 is ENHRY and CDR2 is SYGVKD in the germline V gene. The CDR3 loop spans 14 amino acids. V was trimmed by 10 bases and J by 0 bases, leaving 14 bases between them. The CDR3: CATRVATSTDTQYF. The DNA of the CDR3 is TGTGCCACCCGAGTGGCTACTAGCACAGATACGCAGTATTTT.

Relative to its sample, this clone is medium-sized. The rearrangement uses TRBV15 and TRBJ1-2, with TRBD1 matching over 8 bases. Per germline, CDR1 LNHNV and CDR2 YYDKDF (reference sequence). The CDR3 extends over 14 amino acids. J was trimmed by 7 bases and V by 3 bases; bases with no gene match: 7. This CDR3 is CATSRDRESRGYTF. CDR3 DNA sequence: TGTGCCACCAGCAGGGACAGGGAAAGTCGTGGCTACACCTTC. The full variable domain, rest sourced from reference TRBV15 and TRBJ1-2, is DAMVIQNPRYQVTQFGKPVTLSCSQTLNHNVMYWYQQKSSQAPKLLFHYYDKDFNNEADTPDNFQSRRPNTSFCFLDIRSPGLGDTAMYLCATSRDRESRGYTFGSGTRLTVV.

The table lists this clone with many counts. The chain combines TRBV20-1 with TRBJ1-5, with D perhaps matching TRBD1 (5 bases). In germline, CDR1 is DFQATT, CDR2 SNEGSKA (reference sequence). Trimming took off 2 bases at V and 3 bases at J, with 8 bases between the two ends. This CDR3 spans 13 amino acids. The CDR3 bases are TGCAGTGCTAGACAGGGCCTCAATCAGCCCCAGCATTTT. Translation gives CSARQGLNQPQHF.

At least ten counts were recorded for this clone. V and J are TRBV20-1 and TRBJ2-3; tentative D call: TRBD1 (5 bases). The CDR3 totals 13 residues. The V end was cut by 5 bases, the J end by 6 bases, with 15 bases between. Germline values: CDR1 DFQATT, CDR2 SNEGSKA (reference sequence). In DNA, the CDR3 is TGCAGTGCTCGAGTTTGGGGCTCCGATACGCAGTATTTT. Its translation: CSARVWGSDTQYF.

This clone has a count of ten or more. The V call is TRBV5-4, the J call TRBJ2-7; unclear D gene. Trimming shortened V by 3 bases and J by 2 bases, and 12 bases separated the two germline ends. Germline V gene data show CDR1 as SGHNT and CDR2 as YYREEE (reference sequence). The length of the CDR3 is 14 residues. Written as DNA, the CDR3 is TGTGCCAGCAGCTATCAACTTGGGGCCTACGAGCAGTACTTC. Protein: CASSYQLGAYEQYF.

The chain links TRBV28 to TRBJ2-7; D call uncertain. V was trimmed by 2 bases and J by 2 bases, leaving 16 bases between them. The CDR3 runs 16 residues. The germline CDR1 and CDR2 sequences are MDHEN and SYDVKM. For the CDR3, the DNA is TGTGCCAGCAGTTTACGGACCAACATTGCCACCTACGAGCAGTACTTC. Protein sequence: CASSLRTNIATYEQYF.

In its sample, this clone was seen many times. V usage is TRBV7-9 and J usage is TRBJ2-7, with D possibly matching TRBD2 (6 bases). V gave up 5 bases and J gave up 7 bases, with 18 bases separating them. This CDR3 contains 14 residues. In germline, CDR1 is SEHNR, CDR2 FQNEAQ (reference sequence). The CDR3 sequence is CASSPRDWVWEQYF. The CDR3 DNA is TGTGCCAGCAGCCCTAGGGACTGGGTCTGGGAGCAGTACTTC.

This clone is judged medium-sized. CDR3 sequence (DNA): TGTGCCAGCAGACAGGTGGGCGGGGAGCTGTTTTTT. Encoded protein: CASRQVGGELFF. This chain joins TRBV12-3 or TRBV12-4 and TRBJ2-2, with a weak D call TRBD1 (5 bases). Between the trimmed V and J ends, which lost 6 bases and 7 bases, there was a span of 9 bases. This CDR3 contains 12 residues.

Comment on this clone: This sequence may be a read error, since a much larger clone differs from it by one base. The chain carries TRBV3-1 and TRBJ1-1; D uncertain. CDR1 and CDR2 from the germline V gene are LGHDT and YNNKEL (reference sequence). CDR3 length equals 14 residues. CDR3 sequence reads: CAISQVVGSTEAFF. The DNA for the CDR3 is TGTGCCATCAGCCAGGTAGTGGGGAGCACTGAAGCTTTCTTT.

This clone was counted ten times or more. J is TRBJ1-3 and V is TRBV11-2, with D perhaps TRBD1 (5 bases). This CDR3 is 12 amino acids long. V lost 3 bases and J lost 8, with 8 bases in between. Per germline, CDR1 SGHAT and CDR2 FQNNGV. The CDR3: CASSFRDDTIYF. The DNA of the CDR3 is TGTGCCAGCAGCTTCCGGGACGACACCATATATTTT.

This clone has at least ten counts. The chain combines TRBV6-1 with TRBJ1-3, with D perhaps TRBD1 (6 bases). CDR1 is MNHNS and CDR2 is SASEGT in the germline V gene. The CDR3 runs 14 residues. V shed 4 bases and J shed 7 bases, with 14 bases lying between them. CDR3 DNA: TGTGCCAGCAGTGGACAGGTCCTAGGGAACACCATATATTTT. Protein product: CASSGQVLGNTIYF.

This clone was counted between two and nine times. It may be a read error: a sequence one base away is much more abundant. V is TRBV20-1 and J is TRBJ2-1, with D possibly matching TRBD1 (6 bases). Deletions cut 1 base from V and 7 bases from J, with 11 bases between. The CDR3 runs 13 residues. Germline CDR1 DFQATT, CDR2 SNEGSKA (reference sequence). CDR3 in DNA: TGCAGTGCTAGAGGGTCGAGGGGGAATGAGCAGTTCTTC. This sequence encodes CSARGSRGNEQFF.

The V gene is TRBV7-2, the J gene TRBJ1-1; possible D gene TRBD1, 5 bases. There are 15 residues in the CDR3. The V and J ends lost 5 bases and 7 bases respectively, with 20 bases between them. From germline, CDR1 is SGHTA and CDR2 FQGNSA. The CDR3: CASSRGGSGTNEAFF. The CDR3 region has the DNA TGTGCCAGCAGCCGGGGCGGGAGCGGAACAAATGAAGCTTTCTTT. Based on the CDR3 plus reference TRBV7-2 and TRBJ1-1, the full variable domain is GAGVSQSPSNKVTEKGKDVELRCDPISGHTALYWYRQSLGQGLEFLIYFQGNSAPDKSGLPSDRFSAERTGGSVSTLTIQRTQQEDSAVYLCASSRGGSGTNEAFFGQGTRLTVV.

Many counts were recorded for this clone. The V gene is TRBV5-1, the J gene TRBJ2-4, with 11 bases identical to TRBD2. CDR3 length: 18 amino acids. Trimming cost V 4 bases and J 7 bases; bases outside gene matches: 16. Germline V lookup: CDR1 SGHRS, CDR2 YFSETQ. The CDR3 is CASSAQLRTSGPENIQYF. CDR3 DNA: TGCGCCAGCAGCGCCCAGCTACGGACTAGCGGGCCAGAGAACATTCAGTACTTC.

This clone was counted many times. The chain uses TRBV5-5 and TRBJ2-5; TRBD2 matches 8 bases. V was pared by 4 bases and J by 0 bases, with 14 bases of the junction left unmatched. Germline loops: CDR1 SGHKS, CDR2 YYEKEE (reference sequence). The CDR3 consists of 18 residues. CDR3 residues: CASSHGSGGRANQETQYF. CDR3 DNA sequence: TGTGCCAGCAGCCACGGCAGCGGGGGCCGGGCGAACCAAGAGACCCAGTACTTC.

This clone was seen at least ten times. The gene calls are TRBV3-1 and TRBJ2-1; TRBD2 matches at 10 bases. CDR1 is LGHDT and CDR2 is YNNKEL in the germline V gene (reference sequence). Germline trimming cut 5 bases from V and 6 bases from J; bases unmatched to any gene: 7. The CDR3 spans 15 residues. CDR3 region: CASSSTSGGVNEQFF. The CDR3 DNA follows: TGTGCCAGCAGCTCCACAAGCGGGGGGGTCAATGAGCAGTTCTTC.

In this sample, this clone turned up a few times. The J gene is TRBJ1-5, the V gene TRBV6-4; TRBD1 matches at 10 bases. The CDR3 is 22 amino acids. Germline values: CDR1 MRHNA, CDR2 SNTAGT. The junction had 17 bases not matched to a gene; V was cut back by 0 bases and J by 0 bases. CDR3 nucleotides: TGTGCCAGCAGTGACTCGAGACGTTCTGTGGGACAGGGGACTTATAGCAATCAGCCCCAGCATTTT. Protein product: CASSDSRRSVGQGTYSNQPQHF.

This clone has only a few counts. The J gene is TRBJ2-7, the V gene TRBV12-3 or TRBV12-4, with D perhaps assigned TRBD1 or TRBD2 (5 bases each). V dropped 1 base and J dropped 2 bases, with 15 bases sitting between them. The CDR3 contains 16 residues. CDR3 nucleotides: TGTGCCAGCAGTTTAGGGTTCGGGGCTAGTACCTACGAGCAGTACTTC. It encodes CASSLGFGASTYEQYF.